Reported below is one T cell receptor beta chain. This record belongs to a study of control samples from healthy donors and cancer patients. The table came from immunoSEQ multiplex PCR; TCRdb's copy has only in-frame clones and leaves some out. The table lists around 130,000 clones, just under 90% of them singletons, with approximately 8% in the top ten. Germline V gene sequence: CDR1 MDHEN, CDR2 SYDVKM. The CDR3 length is 12 residues. V shed 8 bases and J shed 0 bases, with 8 bases lying between them. The sequence was collected from a man aged 50 or older with head and neck cancer. The V gene is TRBV28, the J gene TRBJ2-7; D possibly corresponds to TRBD1 (5 bases). The specimen sequenced was PBMCs. CDR3 DNA sequence: TGTGCCAGCGGGGCAGTCTCCTACGAGCAGTACTTC. Translation: CASGAVSYEQYF.